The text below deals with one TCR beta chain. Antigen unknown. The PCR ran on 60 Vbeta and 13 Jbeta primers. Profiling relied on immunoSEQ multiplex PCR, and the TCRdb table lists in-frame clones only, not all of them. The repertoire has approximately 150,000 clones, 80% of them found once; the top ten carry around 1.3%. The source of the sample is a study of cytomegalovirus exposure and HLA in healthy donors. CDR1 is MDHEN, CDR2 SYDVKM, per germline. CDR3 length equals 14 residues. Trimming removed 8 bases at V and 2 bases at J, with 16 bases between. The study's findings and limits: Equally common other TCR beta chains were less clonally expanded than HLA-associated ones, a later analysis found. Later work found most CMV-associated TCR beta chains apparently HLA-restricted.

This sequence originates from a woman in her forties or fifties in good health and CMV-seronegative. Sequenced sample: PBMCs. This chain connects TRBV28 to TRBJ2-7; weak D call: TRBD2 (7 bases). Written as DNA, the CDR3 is TGTGCCAGCGCGGGGGCAGAAATCGCCTACGAGCAGTACTTC. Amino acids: CASAGAEIAYEQYF.